These T cell receptor beta chains were read from a single sample in a study of T cell repertoires in cytomegalovirus infection. TCRdb re-derived calls from the reads in MiXCR, one entry per CDR3 protein. This sample has roughly 87,000 distinct CDR3 sequences, with 25% to 30% found just once. Their antigens are not known. The source material was CD8+ T cells from cultured PBMCs, sampled from culture after CMV antigen stimulation. Receptors originate from a human donor in good health (CMV status not recorded). Some clones in this sample may be carry-over from other donors' samples. Both conserved end residues are part of each CDR3. A D gene is named only where the DNA matches it firmly. The size of a clone is reported for some rows only, either as once, few or many, or as a class for expanded clones.

j_call d_call clone_size v_call cdr3_aa cdr3_nt
TRBJ2-2 . . TRBV12-3/TRBV12-4 CASNPGTPTGELFF TGTGCCAGCAACCCCGGGACTCCAACCGGGGAGCTGTTTTTT
TRBJ2-3 . many TRBV24-1 CATSDSDSTSTDTQYF TGTGCCACCAGTGATTCAGACAGCACTAGCACAGATACGCAGTATTTT
TRBJ1-2 . few TRBV10-3 CAISDSEGYTF TGTGCCATCAGTGACTCCGAGGGCTACACCTTC
TRBJ1-1 . . TRBV19 CASSISRENTEAFF TGTGCCAGTAGTATCTCCAGGGAGAACACTGAAGCTTTCTTT
TRBJ2-7 . . TRBV18 CASSPTGAVSYEQYF TGTGCCAGCTCACCAACGGGGGCCGTCTCCTACGAGCAGTACTTC
TRBJ1-6 . . TRBV19 CASSAGTLHGDSPLHF TGTGCCAGTAGTGCCGGGACACTCCATGGGGATTCACCCCTCCACTTT
TRBJ1-2 . . TRBV7-2 CVSSLYPDPPGYGYTF TGTGTCAGCAGCTTATATCCGGACCCTCCTGGGTATGGCTACACCTTC
TRBJ2-3 . few TRBV29-1 CSVDEGLRDTQYF TGCAGCGTTGATGAGGGACTCCGGGATACGCAGTATTTT
TRBJ2-1 . few TRBV12-3/TRBV12-4 CASSFPGGHYNEQFF TGTGCCAGCAGTTTCCCCGGGGGGCACTACAATGAGCAGTTCTTC
TRBJ2-5 TRBD2 . TRBV7-8 CASSSPGLAGPVTQYF TGTGCCAGCAGCTCACCTGGACTAGCGGGGCCAGTGACCCAGTACTTC
TRBJ2-1 TRBD1 many TRBV7-8 CASSLGQGAFNEQFF TGTGCCAGCAGCTTAGGACAGGGGGCATTCAATGAGCAGTTCTTC
TRBJ2-7 . few TRBV4-1 CASSQVPRSSYEQYF TGCGCCAGCAGCCAAGTACCCAGGAGCTCCTACGAGCAGTACTTC
TRBJ1-1 . . TRBV18 CASSPIGGNEAFF TGTGCCAGCTCACCCATAGGGGGGAACGAAGCTTTCTTT
TRBJ2-7 . many TRBV7-2 CASSLYGIRTSSYEQYF TGTGCCAGCAGCTTATACGGGATCAGGACGAGCTCCTACGAGCAGTACTTC
TRBJ2-1 . few TRBV7-8 CASSSYLYNEQFF TGTGCCAGCAGCTCCTACCTATACAATGAGCAGTTCTTC
TRBJ1-1 . . TRBV29-1 CSVEGGRVSEAFF TGCAGCGTTGAAGGAGGGAGGGTGTCTGAAGCTTTCTTT
TRBJ1-5 TRBD1 . TRBV6-2/TRBV6-3 CASSYAGGHQPQHF TGTGCCAGCAGTTACGCAGGGGGTCATCAGCCCCAGCATTTT
TRBJ1-5 . . TRBV20-1 CSARETEGIDLNQPQHF TGCAGTGCTAGAGAGACCGAGGGGATCGATTTAAATCAGCCCCAGCATTTT
TRBJ2-3 . few TRBV4-1 CASSQGVVGGRNTQYF TGCGCCAGCAGCCAAGGCGTGGTCGGGGGGCGGAATACGCAGTATTTT
TRBJ2-7 TRBD1 . TRBV23-1 CASSQPGQGYYEQYF TGCGCCAGCAGTCAGCCGGGACAGGGGTACTACGAGCAGTACTTC
TRBJ2-3 TRBD2 few TRBV7-9 CASSPAGLPRDTQYF TGTGCCAGCAGCCCAGCGGGGTTACCTCGGGATACGCAGTATTTT
TRBJ2-7 . . TRBV19 CASSIYGAAYEQYF TGTGCCAGTAGTATTTATGGGGCAGCCTACGAGCAGTACTTC
TRBJ2-1 . . TRBV19 CASSIGPGTPFYNEQFF TGTGCCAGTAGTATCGGGCCGGGGACACCCTTCTACAATGAGCAGTTCTTC
TRBJ2-2 . . TRBV27 CASSLLGPGELFF TGTGCCAGCAGTTTACTAGGGCCCGGGGAGCTGTTTTTT
TRBJ2-1 TRBD2 . TRBV20-1 CSAPLAGGTWVVDEQFF TGCAGTGCACCACTAGCGGGGGGGACCTGGGTTGTCGATGAGCAGTTCTTC
TRBJ2-2 . few TRBV14 CASSQDRLTGELFF TGTGCCAGCAGCCAAGATCGACTAACCGGGGAGCTGTTTTTT
TRBJ2-1 TRBD2 . TRBV12-5 CASGLPRTSGFYNEQFF TGTGCTAGTGGTTTACCCCGGACTAGCGGATTCTACAATGAGCAGTTCTTC
TRBJ1-1 . few TRBV19 CASSMSGNTEAFF TGTGCCAGTAGTATGTCAGGGAACACTGAAGCTTTCTTT
TRBJ2-2 TRBD2 . TRBV7-6 CASSFTLAGGANTGELFF TGTGCCAGCAGCTTCACCCTAGCGGGGGGCGCGAACACCGGGGAGCTGTTTTTT
TRBJ1-2 . few TRBV7-2 CASSLVRDPNYGYTF TGTGCCAGCAGCTTAGTCAGGGACCCTAACTATGGCTACACCTTC
TRBJ2-2 TRBD1 . TRBV2 CASSATPGQGVAGELFF TGTGCCAGCAGTGCCACTCCGGGACAGGGGGTAGCCGGGGAGCTGTTTTTT
TRBJ1-2 . . TRBV3-1 CASSQALMGAYGYTF TGTGCCAGCAGCCAAGCTTTAATGGGAGCCTATGGCTACACCTTC
TRBJ2-2 TRBD2 few TRBV6-2/TRBV6-3 CASSYGAGDYTGELFF TGTGCCAGCAGTTATGGAGCGGGGGATTACACCGGGGAGCTGTTTTTT
TRBJ1-5 . many TRBV28 CASSLLRDQPQHF TGTGCCAGCAGTTTATTAAGGGATCAGCCCCAGCATTTT
TRBJ1-1 . few TRBV7-6 CASSLGFNTEAFF TGTGCCAGCAGCTTAGGGTTTAACACTGAAGCTTTCTTT
TRBJ2-1 TRBD2 many TRBV7-2 CASSLAAGGTNEQFF TGTGCCAGCAGCTTAGCAGCGGGGGGAACCAATGAGCAGTTCTTC
TRBJ2-1 . once TRBV7-6 CASSFRPYNEQFF TGTGCCAGCAGCTTCAGGCCCTACAATGAGCAGTTCTTC
TRBJ2-3 TRBD2 many TRBV6-1 CASSEGGLAGILTDTQYF TGTGCCAGCAGTGAAGGGGGACTAGCGGGGATCCTCACAGATACGCAGTATTTT
TRBJ2-1 TRBD2 few TRBV9 CASSVLAGGDYNEQFF TGTGCCAGCAGCGTACTAGCGGGGGGCGACTACAATGAGCAGTTCTTC
TRBJ1-5 . . TRBV7-3 CASSPLETSYNQPQHF TGTGCCAGCAGCCCCCTAGAGACAAGCTACAATCAGCCCCAGCATTTT
TRBJ1-1 TRBD1 once TRBV4-1 CASSQRKTGGGEAFF TGCGCCAGCAGCCAACGAAAAACAGGGGGAGGTGAAGCTTTCTTT
TRBJ2-3 . few TRBV4-2 CASSQEKNTDTQYF TGTGCCAGCAGCCAAGAGAAGAACACAGATACGCAGTATTTT
TRBJ2-7 TRBD2 . TRBV6-6 CASSPRLAGDEQYF TGTGCCAGCAGCCCCAGGCTAGCGGGGGACGAGCAGTACTTC